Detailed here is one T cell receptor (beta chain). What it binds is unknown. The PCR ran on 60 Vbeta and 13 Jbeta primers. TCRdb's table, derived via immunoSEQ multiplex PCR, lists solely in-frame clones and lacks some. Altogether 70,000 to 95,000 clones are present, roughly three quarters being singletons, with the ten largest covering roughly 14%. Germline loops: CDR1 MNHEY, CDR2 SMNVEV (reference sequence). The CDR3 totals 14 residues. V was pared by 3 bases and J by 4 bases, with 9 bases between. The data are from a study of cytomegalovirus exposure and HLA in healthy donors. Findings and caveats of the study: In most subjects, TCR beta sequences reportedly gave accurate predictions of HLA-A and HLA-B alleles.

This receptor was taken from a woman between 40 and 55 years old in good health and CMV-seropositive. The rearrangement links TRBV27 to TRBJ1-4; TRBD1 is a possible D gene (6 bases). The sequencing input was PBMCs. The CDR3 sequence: CASSFRGGNEKLFF. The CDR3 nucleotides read TGTGCCAGCAGTTTCAGAGGGGGTAATGAAAAACTGTTTTTT.